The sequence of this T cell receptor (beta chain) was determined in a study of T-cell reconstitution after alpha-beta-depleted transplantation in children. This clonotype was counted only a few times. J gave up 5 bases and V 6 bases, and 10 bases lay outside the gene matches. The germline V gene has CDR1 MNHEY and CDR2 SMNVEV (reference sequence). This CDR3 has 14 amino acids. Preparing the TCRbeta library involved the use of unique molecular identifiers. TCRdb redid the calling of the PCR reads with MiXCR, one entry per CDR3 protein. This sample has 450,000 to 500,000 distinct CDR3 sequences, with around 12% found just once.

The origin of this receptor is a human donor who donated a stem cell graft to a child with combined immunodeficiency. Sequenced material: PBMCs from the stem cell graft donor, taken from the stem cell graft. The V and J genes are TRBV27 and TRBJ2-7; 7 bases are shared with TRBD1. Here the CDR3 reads CASRQRTGVDEQYF. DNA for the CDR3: TGTGCCAGCAGGCAACGAACAGGGGTCGACGAGCAGTACTTC.